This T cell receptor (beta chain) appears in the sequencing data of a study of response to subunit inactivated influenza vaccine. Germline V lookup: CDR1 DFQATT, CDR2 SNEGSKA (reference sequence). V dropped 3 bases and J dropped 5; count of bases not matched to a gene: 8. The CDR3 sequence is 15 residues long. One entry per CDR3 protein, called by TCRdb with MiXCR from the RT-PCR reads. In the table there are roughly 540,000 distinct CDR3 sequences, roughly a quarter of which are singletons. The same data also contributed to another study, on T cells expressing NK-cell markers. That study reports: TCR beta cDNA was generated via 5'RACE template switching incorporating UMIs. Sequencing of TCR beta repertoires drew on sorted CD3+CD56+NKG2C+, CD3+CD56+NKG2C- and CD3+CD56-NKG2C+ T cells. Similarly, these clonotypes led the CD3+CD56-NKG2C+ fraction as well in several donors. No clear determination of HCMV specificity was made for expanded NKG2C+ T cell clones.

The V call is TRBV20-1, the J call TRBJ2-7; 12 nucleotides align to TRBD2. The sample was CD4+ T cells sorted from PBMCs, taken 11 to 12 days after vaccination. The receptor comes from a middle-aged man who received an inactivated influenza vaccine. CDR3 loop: CSARGLAGARNEQYF. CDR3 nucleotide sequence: TGCAGTGCTAGGGGACTAGCGGGCGCGAGGAACGAGCAGTACTTC.